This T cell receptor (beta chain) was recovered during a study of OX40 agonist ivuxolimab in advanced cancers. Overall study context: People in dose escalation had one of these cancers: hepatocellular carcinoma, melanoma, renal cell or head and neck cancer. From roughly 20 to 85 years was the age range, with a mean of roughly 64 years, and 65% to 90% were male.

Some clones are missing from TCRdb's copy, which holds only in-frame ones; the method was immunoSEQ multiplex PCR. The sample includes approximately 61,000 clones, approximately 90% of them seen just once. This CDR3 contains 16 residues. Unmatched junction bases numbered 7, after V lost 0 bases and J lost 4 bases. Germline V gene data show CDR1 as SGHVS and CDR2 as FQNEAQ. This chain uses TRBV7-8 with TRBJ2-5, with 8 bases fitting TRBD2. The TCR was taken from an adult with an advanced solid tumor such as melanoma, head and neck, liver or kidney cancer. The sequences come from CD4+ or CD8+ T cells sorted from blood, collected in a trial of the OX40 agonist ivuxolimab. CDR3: CASSLALGLAGETQYF. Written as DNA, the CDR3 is TGTGCCAGCAGCTTAGCATTAGGCCTAGCGGGAGAGACCCAGTACTTC.